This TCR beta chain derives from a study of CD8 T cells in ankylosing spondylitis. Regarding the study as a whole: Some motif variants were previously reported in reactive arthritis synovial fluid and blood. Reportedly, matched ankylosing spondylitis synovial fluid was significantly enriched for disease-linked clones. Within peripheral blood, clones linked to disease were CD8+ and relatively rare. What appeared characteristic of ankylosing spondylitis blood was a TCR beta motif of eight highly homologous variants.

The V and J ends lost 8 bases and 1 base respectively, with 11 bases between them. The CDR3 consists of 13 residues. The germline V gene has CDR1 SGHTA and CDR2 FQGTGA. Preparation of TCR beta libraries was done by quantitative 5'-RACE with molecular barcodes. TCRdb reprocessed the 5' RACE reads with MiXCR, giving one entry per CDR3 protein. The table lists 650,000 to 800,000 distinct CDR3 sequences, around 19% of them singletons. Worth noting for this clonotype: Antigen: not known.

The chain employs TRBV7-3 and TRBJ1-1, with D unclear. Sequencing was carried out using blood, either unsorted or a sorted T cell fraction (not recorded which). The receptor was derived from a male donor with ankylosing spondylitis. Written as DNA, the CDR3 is TGTGCCAGCTCGAAACAAGCGAACACTGAAGCTTTCTTT. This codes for CASSKQANTEAFF.